This T cell receptor (beta chain) was captured in a study of blood T cell repertoires in COVID-19. Study details: Acute-phase and convalescent COVID-19 samples originated in the United States, Italy and Spain. T cells, B-cell-depleted T cells, or PBMCs supplied cDNA or gDNA.

The V gene's germline CDR1 is SGHAT and CDR2 FQNNGV. V was pared by 6 bases and J by 4 bases, with 15 bases between. This CDR3 is built from 14 residues. Original processing methods: Scientists estimated how many nucleated cells there were by amplifying reference gene primers. Generated by immunoSEQ multiplex PCR, the TCRdb table keeps only in-frame clones and is missing some. V and J calls and clone size follow that table, whereas D and trimming were derived from the DNA. The table shows about 180,000 clones, with around 85% occurring only once. The V gene is TRBV11-2, the J gene TRBJ2-5; tentative D call: TRBD1 (6 bases). The sequence was obtained from a man in his 60s with acute or convalescent COVID-19. The sequenced material came from peripheral blood. The CDR3 DNA reads as TGTGCCAGCAGTTCTTACAGGGATTCAGAGACCCAGTACTTC. Its protein product is CASSSYRDSETQYF. Filled out from reference TRBV11-2 and TRBJ2-5, the complete variable domain reads EAGVAQSPRYKIIEKRQSVAFWCNPISGHATLYWYQQILGQGPKLLIQFQNNGVVDDSQLPKDRFSAERLKGVDSTLKIQPAKLEDSAVYLCASSSYRDSETQYFGPGTRLLVL.